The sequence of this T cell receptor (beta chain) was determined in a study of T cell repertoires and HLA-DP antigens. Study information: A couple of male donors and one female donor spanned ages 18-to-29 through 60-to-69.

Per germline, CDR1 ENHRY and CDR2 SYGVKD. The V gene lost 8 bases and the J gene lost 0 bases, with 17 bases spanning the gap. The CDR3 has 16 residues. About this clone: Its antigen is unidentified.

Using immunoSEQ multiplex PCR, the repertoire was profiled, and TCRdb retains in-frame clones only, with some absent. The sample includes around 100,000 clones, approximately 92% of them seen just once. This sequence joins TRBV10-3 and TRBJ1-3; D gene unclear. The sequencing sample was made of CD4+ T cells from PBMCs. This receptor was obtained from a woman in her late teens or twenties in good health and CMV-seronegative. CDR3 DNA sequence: TGTGCCATCCGGAACGGGAGCCCGACCTCTGGAAACACCATATATTTT. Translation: CAIRNGSPTSGNTIYF.